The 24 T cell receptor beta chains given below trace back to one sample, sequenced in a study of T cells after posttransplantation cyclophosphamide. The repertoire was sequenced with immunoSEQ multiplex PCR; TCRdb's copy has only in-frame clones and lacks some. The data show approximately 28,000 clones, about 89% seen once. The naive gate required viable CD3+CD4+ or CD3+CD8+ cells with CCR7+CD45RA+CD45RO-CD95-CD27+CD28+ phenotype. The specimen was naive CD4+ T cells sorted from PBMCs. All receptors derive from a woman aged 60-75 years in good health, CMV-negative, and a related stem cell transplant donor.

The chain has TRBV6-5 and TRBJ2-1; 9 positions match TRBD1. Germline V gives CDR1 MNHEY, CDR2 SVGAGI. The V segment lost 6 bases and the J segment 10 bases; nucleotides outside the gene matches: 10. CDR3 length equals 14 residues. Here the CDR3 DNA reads TGTGCCAGCAGGCTACAGGGGGCAGGAGGGGAGCAGTTCTTC. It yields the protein CASRLQGAGGEQFF.

In DNA, the CDR3 is TGCGCCAGCAGCCTCCTCACCGGGGAGCTGTTTTTT. Protein product: CASSLLTGELFF. The chain couples TRBV5-1 to TRBJ2-2, with unresolved D. The CDR3 runs 12 residues. Trimming stripped 4 bases from V and 4 bases from J, with 5 bases between. The germline V gene encodes CDR1 SGHRS and CDR2 YFSETQ.

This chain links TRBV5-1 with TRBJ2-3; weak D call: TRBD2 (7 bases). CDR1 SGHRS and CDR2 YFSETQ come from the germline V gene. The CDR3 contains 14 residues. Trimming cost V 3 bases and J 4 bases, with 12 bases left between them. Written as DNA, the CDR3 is TGCGCCAGCAGCTCGGCGGGGGCAGCAGATACGCAGTATTTT. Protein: CASSSAGAADTQYF.

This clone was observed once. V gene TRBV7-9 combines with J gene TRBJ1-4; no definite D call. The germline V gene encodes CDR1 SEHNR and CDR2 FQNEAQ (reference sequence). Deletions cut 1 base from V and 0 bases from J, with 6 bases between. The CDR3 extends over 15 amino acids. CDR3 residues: CASSLGRTTNEKLFF. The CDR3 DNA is TGTGCCAGCAGCTTAGGGAGGACAACTAATGAAAAACTGTTTTTT.

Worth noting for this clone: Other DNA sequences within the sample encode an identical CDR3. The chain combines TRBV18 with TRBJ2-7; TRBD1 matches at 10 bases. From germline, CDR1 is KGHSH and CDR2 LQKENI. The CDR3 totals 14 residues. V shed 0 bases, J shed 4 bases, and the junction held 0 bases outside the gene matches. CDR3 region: CASSPPGQGYEQYF. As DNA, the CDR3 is TGTGCCAGCTCACCACCGGGACAGGGGTACGAGCAGTACTTC.

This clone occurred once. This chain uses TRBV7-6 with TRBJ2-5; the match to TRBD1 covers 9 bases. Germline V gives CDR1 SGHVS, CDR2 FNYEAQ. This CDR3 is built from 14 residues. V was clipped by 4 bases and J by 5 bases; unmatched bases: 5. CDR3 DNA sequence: TGTGCCAGCAGCTCTAGGACAGGGGCCGAGACCCAGTACTTC. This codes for CASSSRTGAETQYF.

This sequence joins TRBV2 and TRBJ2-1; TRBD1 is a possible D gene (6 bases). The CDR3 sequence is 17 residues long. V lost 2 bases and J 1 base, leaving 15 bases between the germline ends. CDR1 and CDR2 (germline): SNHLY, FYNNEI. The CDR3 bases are TGTGCCAGCAGTGAACGATCCGGGACACTTTCCTACAATGAGCAGTTCTTC. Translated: CASSERSGTLSYNEQFF.

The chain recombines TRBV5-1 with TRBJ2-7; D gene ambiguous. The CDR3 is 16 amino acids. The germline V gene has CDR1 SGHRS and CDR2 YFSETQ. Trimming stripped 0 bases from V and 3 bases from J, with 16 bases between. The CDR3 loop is CASSLDVDRGYYEQYF. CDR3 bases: TGCGCCAGCAGCTTGGACGTAGACCGAGGATACTACGAGCAGTACTTC.

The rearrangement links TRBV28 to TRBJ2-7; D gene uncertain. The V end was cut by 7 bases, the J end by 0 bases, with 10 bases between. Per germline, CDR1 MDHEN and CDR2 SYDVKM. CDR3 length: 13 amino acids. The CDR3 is CASKSTVSYEQYF. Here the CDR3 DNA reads TGTGCCAGCAAATCAACAGTCTCCTACGAGCAGTACTTC.

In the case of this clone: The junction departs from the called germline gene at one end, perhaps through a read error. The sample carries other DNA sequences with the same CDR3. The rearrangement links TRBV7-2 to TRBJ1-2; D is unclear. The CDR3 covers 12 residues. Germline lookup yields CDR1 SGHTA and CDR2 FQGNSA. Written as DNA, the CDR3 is TGTGCCAGCAGACTCACTAACTATGGTTACACCTTC. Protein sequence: CASRLTNYGYTF.

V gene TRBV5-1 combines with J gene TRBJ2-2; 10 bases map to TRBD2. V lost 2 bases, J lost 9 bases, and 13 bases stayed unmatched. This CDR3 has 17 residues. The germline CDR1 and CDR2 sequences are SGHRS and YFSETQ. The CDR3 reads CASSFLTSGAGTRELFF. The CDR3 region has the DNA TGCGCCAGCAGCTTTCTAACTAGCGGGGCCGGGACCAGGGAGCTGTTTTTT.

This chain's CDR3 is CASSVRQGGGNTEAFF. The CDR3 DNA is TGTGCCAGCAGCGTTCGACAGGGGGGAGGGAACACTGAAGCTTTCTTT. The chain is built from TRBV7-6 and TRBJ1-1, with 9 positions matching TRBD1. This CDR3 contains 16 residues. The trim removed 5 bases at V and 1 base at J, leaving 8 bases unmatched. CDR1 is SGHVS, CDR2 FNYEAQ, per germline.

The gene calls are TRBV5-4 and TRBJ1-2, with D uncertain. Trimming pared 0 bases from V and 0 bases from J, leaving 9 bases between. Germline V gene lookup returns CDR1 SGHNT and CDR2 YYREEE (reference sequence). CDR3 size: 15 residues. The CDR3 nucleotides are TGTGCCAGCAGCTTGGGAAAAGCTACTAACTATGGCTACACCTTC. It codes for CASSLGKATNYGYTF.

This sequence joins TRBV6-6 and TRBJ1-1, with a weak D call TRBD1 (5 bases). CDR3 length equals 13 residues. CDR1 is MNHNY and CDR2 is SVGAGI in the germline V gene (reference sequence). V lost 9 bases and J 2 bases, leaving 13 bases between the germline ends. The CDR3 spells CASRGDGNTEAFF. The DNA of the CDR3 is TGTGCCAGTCGGGGGGACGGTAACACTGAAGCTTTCTTT.

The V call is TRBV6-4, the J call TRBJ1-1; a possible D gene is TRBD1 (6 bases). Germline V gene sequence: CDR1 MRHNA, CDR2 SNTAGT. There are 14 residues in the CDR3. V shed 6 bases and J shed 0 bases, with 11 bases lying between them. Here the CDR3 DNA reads TGTGCCAGCAGACTACAGGGTATGAACACTGAAGCTTTCTTT. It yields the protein CASRLQGMNTEAFF.

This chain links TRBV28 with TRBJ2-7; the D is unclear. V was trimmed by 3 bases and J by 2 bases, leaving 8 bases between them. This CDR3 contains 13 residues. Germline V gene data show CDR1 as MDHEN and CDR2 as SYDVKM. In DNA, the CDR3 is TGTGCCAGCAGTTTCCCTCCAGCCTACGAGCAGTACTTC. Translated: CASSFPPAYEQYF.

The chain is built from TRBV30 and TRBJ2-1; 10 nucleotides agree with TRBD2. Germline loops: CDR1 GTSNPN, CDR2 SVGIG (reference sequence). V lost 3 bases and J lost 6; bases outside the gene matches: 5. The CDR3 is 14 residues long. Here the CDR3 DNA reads TGTGCCTGGAGGGTAGCGGGGGGCGGCAATGAGCAGTTCTTC. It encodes CAWRVAGGGNEQFF.

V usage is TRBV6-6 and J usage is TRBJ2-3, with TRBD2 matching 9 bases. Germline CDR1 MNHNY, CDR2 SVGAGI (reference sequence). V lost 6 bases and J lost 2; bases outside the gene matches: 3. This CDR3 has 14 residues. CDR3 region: CASSASGVTDTQYF. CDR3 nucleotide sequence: TGTGCCAGCAGCGCTAGCGGGGTCACAGATACGCAGTATTTT.

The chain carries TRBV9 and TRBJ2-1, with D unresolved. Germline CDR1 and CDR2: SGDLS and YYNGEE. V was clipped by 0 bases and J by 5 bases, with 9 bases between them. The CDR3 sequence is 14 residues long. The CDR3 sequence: CASSVGHPNNEQFF. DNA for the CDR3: TGTGCCAGCAGCGTAGGACATCCAAACAATGAGCAGTTCTTC.

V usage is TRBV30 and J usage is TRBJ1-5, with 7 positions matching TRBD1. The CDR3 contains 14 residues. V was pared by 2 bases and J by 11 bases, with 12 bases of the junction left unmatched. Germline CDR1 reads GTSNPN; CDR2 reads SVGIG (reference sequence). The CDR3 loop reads CAWSTGQLGSAQHF. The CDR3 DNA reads TGTGCCTGGAGTACGGGACAGTTGGGCTCGGCCCAGCATTTT.

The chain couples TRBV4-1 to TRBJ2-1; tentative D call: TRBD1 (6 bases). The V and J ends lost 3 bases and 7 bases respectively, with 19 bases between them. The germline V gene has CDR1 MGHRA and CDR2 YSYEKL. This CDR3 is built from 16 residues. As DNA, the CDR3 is TGCGCCAGCAGCCATGTAGGTCGGGACATATCGAATGAGCAGTTCTTC. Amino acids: CASSHVGRDISNEQFF.

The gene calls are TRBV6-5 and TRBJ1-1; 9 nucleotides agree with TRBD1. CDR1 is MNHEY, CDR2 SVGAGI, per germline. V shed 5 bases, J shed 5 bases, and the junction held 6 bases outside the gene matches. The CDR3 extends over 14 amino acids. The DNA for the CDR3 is TGTGCCAGCAGTCCCCGGGACAGGGTTACTGAAGCTTTCTTT. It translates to CASSPRDRVTEAFF.

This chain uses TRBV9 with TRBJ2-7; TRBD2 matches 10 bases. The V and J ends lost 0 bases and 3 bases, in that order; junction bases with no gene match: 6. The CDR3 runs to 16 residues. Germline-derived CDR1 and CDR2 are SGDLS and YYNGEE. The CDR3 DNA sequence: TGTGCCAGCAGCGTAGGAGGGACTAGCGCTTTCTACGAGCAGTACTTC. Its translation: CASSVGGTSAFYEQYF.

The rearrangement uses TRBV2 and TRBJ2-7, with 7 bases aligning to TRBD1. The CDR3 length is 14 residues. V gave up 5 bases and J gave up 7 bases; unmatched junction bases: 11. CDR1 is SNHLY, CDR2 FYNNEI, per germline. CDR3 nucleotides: TGTGCCAGCAGTTCCGGGACAGTGTCAGGGGAGCAGTACTTC. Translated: CASSSGTVSGEQYF.